The clone carrying this T cell receptor (beta chain) was recorded many times. Its antigen is unidentified. As originally analysed: What underpinned the distant-metastasis classifier for papillary thyroid cancer was the set of CDR3 differences across clinicopathological groups. With MiXCR, TCRdb reprocessed the PCR reads. TCRdb, not the authors, supplied the V and J calls. This sample carries some 69,000 clones, over 12% of them seen once, and the ten largest clones take 5% to 8%. The data are from a study of metastatic and nonmetastatic thyroid tumors. Study-level background: The comparison covered peripheral blood and tumor or nodule tissue in malignant and benign thyroid patients. Findings and limits, study-wide: It was reportedly found that TCR beta diversity was significantly higher in malignant thyroid tumors than in benign nodules, a difference seen in both blood and tumor samples.

Trimming took off 4 bases at V and 4 bases at J, with 32 bases between the two ends. Germline V CDR1 and CDR2: SGHVS, FQNEAQ. This CDR3 region has 21 residues. Before thyroid surgery, none of the patients had received any treatment. J is TRBJ2-1 and V is TRBV7-8; weak D call: TRBD2 (11 bases). This clonotype originated in a male donor with papillary thyroid cancer or a benign thyroid nodule (not recorded which). Some clones in this sample may be carry-over from other donors' samples. The specimen was blood. The CDR3 loop is CASSWWDRGLASGGFYNEQFF. The CDR3 DNA follows: TGTGCCAGCAGCTGGTGGGACAGGGGCCTAGCTAGCGGGGGGTTTTACAATGAGCAGTTCTTC.